The T cell receptor (beta chain) described here comes from a study of response to subunit inactivated influenza vaccine (dated 2018 in TCRdb). Broadly, across the study: Deep quantitative T cell receptor repertoire profiling was used in the study to track responses to a trivalent subunit inactivated influenza vaccine.

This clonotype was picked up many times. No antigen is known for it. No quality values exist for individual bases; no much larger clone is one base distant. The germline V gene (reference sequence) gives CDR1 as DFQATT and CDR2 as SNEGSKA. The CDR3 contains 17 residues, cysteine and phenylalanine counted. The sequence is cut down to CDR3 DNA, 51 bases in frame from base 1. Trimming at the junction amounts to 0 bases on V and 1 base on J, and the germline ends lie 19 bases apart. To prepare the library, RT-PCR was applied. Sequencing was performed on an Illumina HiSeq 2500. TCRdb reprocessed the public reads (quality trimming at Q25 with fastp, clone calling with MiXCR) and kept in-frame beta chains. Each CDR3 protein gets just one entry, which takes the most common genes and DNA from the rows behind it. A total of around 540,000 distinct CDR3 sequences appear in this sample, roughly 12% of them only once. Around 9.6% of the sample is taken by the ten largest.

The research as a whole found: The authors proposed that each seasonal influenza vaccination may bring in only a limited number of new T cells.

This TCR came from a man aged 50-59 years who received an inactivated influenza vaccine. Donor details come from another sample of the same person, matched by shared clones. Sequenced material: PBMCs from blood, taken on the day of vaccination. The chain is encoded by TRBV20-1 joined to TRBJ2-7; the D segment could be TRBD1, given 6 matching bases. The CDR3 amino acid sequence is: CSARDNRRGTNSYEQYF. The sequenced DNA is TGCAGTGCTAGAGACAACCGCAGAGGGACAAATTCCTACGAGCAGTACTTC.